The 9 T cell receptor beta chains below come from one sample, sequenced in a study of blood T cell repertoires in COVID-19. Some clones are missing from TCRdb's copy, which holds only in-frame ones; the method was immunoSEQ multiplex PCR. The sample has approximately 190,000 clones, 80% to 90% seen once; the top ten hold roughly a fifth. Material: peripheral blood. These receptors were obtained from a human donor in a cohort sampled during active COVID-19.

This clone was counted once. V gene TRBV28 combines with J gene TRBJ1-2; no clear D gene. The CDR3 is 13 residues long. The V end was cut by 2 bases, the J end by 5 bases, with 9 bases between. The germline V gene encodes CDR1 MDHEN and CDR2 SYDVKM. CDR3 DNA sequence: TGTGCCAGCAGTTTACAGGCCCCTTATGGCTACACCTTC. The encoded protein is CASSLQAPYGYTF.

The chain uses TRBV2 and TRBJ2-7; 10 bases line up with TRBD2. In germline, CDR1 is SNHLY, CDR2 FYNNEI. The CDR3 is 14 amino acids. V was clipped by 6 bases and J by 4 bases; unmatched bases: 6. The CDR3 bases are TGTGCCAGCAGCATCCTAGCGGGAGTTTACGAGCAGTACTTC. Translation: CASSILAGVYEQYF.

The genes are TRBV3-1 (or the pseudogene TRBV3-2) and TRBJ1-2; D is unresolved. The CDR3 extends over 15 amino acids. Germline V gene lookup returns CDR1 LGHDT and CDR2 YNNKEL (reference sequence). V was trimmed by 0 bases and J by 4 bases, leaving 12 bases between them. The CDR3 loop is CASSQDLVHLYGYTF. Here the CDR3 DNA reads TGTGCCAGCAGCCAAGATCTAGTCCATCTCTATGGCTACACCTTC.

This chain joins TRBV5-6 and TRBJ1-2; no firm D call. Germline V lookup: CDR1 SGHDT, CDR2 YYEEEE. The CDR3 is 17 residues long. Trimming took 4 bases from V and 8 from J, leaving 27 bases between them. The CDR3, as DNA: TGTGCCAGCAGCGTTCTGGGTTCTTCTAGGCTGGGTGTAGGCTACACCTTC. Translated: CASSVLGSSRLGVGYTF. Complete variable domain (other parts from reference TRBV5-6 and TRBJ1-2): DAGVTQSPTHLIKTRGQQVTLRCSPKSGHDTVSWYQQALGQGPQFIFQYYEEEERQRGNFPDRFSGHQFPNYSSELNVNALLLGDSALYLCASSVLGSSRLGVGYTFGSGTRLTVV.

V and J are TRBV30 and TRBJ1-1, with D perhaps TRBD1 (5 bases). CDR1 is GTSNPN, CDR2 SVGIG, per germline (reference sequence). This CDR3 is 17 amino acids long. Trimming shortened V by 3 bases and J by 1 base, and 21 bases separated the two germline ends. CDR3 DNA sequence: TGTGCCTGGAGCTACTTAACCTTACAGGAGCCGAACACTGAAGCTTTCTTT. Protein: CAWSYLTLQEPNTEAFF.

This clone was recorded a few times. The chain carries TRBV20-1 and TRBJ1-2, with 7 bases matching TRBD1. The CDR3 length is 16 residues. The germline gives CDR1 DFQATT, CDR2 SNEGSKA (reference sequence). With V trimmed by 3 bases and J by 4 bases, 14 bases remained unmatched. The CDR3 sequence: CSASPAGQRTLYGYTF. The CDR3 nucleotides read TGCAGTGCTAGTCCGGCGGGACAGCGCACCCTCTATGGCTACACCTTC.

This rearrangement joins TRBV6-1 to TRBJ1-4; tentative D call: TRBD1 (6 bases). The CDR3 covers 17 residues. CDR1 is MNHNS, CDR2 SASEGT, per germline. The V gene lost 0 bases and the J gene lost 6 bases, with 17 bases spanning the gap. DNA for the CDR3: TGTGCCAGCAGTGAAGCGCGGCTCAGGGGCGCGGATGAAAAACTGTTTTTT. Amino acid sequence: CASSEARLRGADEKLFF.

The chain uses TRBV6-5 and TRBJ1-1; D is perhaps TRBD1 (5 bases). Germline V CDR1 and CDR2: MNHEY, SVGAGI. CDR3 size: 14 residues. V lost 6 bases to trimming and J lost 5 bases, with 16 bases between them. The CDR3, as DNA: TGTGCCAGCAGGAGGATTGCGGGGGGGACTGAAGCTTTCTTT. Translation gives CASRRIAGGTEAFF.

The chain couples TRBV19 to TRBJ2-3, with TRBD2 matching over 7 bases. CDR1 and CDR2 (germline): LNHDA, SQIVND (reference sequence). CDR3 length: 14 residues. The ends lost 6 bases at V and 0 bases at J; junction bases unmatched: 3. CDR3 DNA sequence: TGTGCCAGTAGACGTAGCGGGAGCACAGATACGCAGTATTTT. Translated, it gives CASRRSGSTDTQYF.